A selection of T cell receptor beta chains follows, all from one sample in a study of PD-1 blockade in classical Hodgkin lymphoma. Profiled with immunoSEQ multiplex PCR; TCRdb holds only in-frame clones, not every one. Of almost 30,000 clones listed, 65% to 85% were seen once; the top ten hold 0.5% to 0.65%. Source: CD4+ T cells from blood, taken before the fourth cycle of nivolumab. These receptors were collected from a human donor with classical Hodgkin lymphoma. The CDR3 runs from the conserved cysteine through the conserved F or W. The D gene is left open where the match is weak. Size values are once, few and many counts, or a class for expanded clones, and some rows have none.

clone size: .; V gene: TRBV27; D gene: .; J gene: TRBJ2-7; CDR3 DNA: TGTGCCAGCAGTTTAGTAAAGATAACCCCGGGCGAGCAGTACTTC; CDR3 protein: CASSLVKITPGEQYF
clone size: .; V gene: TRBV19; D gene: .; J gene: TRBJ1-5; CDR3 DNA: TGTGCCAGTAGTTTTAGTCGGAACAATCAGCCCCAGCATTTT; CDR3 protein: CASSFSRNNQPQHF
clone size: once; V gene: TRBV19; D gene: .; J gene: TRBJ1-2; CDR3 DNA: TGTGCCAGTACCACCCCAGACCAGGGATACTATGGCTACACCTTC; CDR3 protein: CASTTPDQGYYGYTF
clone size: .; V gene: TRBV5-1; D gene: TRBD2; J gene: TRBJ2-1; CDR3 DNA: TGCGCCAGCAGCTTGGAAGCTAGCGGGGCAAATGAGCAGTTCTTC; CDR3 protein: CASSLEASGANEQFF
clone size: .; V gene: TRBV4-1; D gene: .; J gene: TRBJ2-1; CDR3 DNA: TGCGCCAGCAGCCAAGGGGCAGGGGGGACCCACAATGAGCAGTTCTTC; CDR3 protein: CASSQGAGGTHNEQFF
clone size: .; V gene: TRBV6-5; D gene: .; J gene: TRBJ2-3; CDR3 DNA: TGTGCCACCCGCAACGGGGGTCGAGATACGCAGTATTTT; CDR3 protein: CATRNGGRDTQYF
clone size: .; V gene: TRBV28; D gene: .; J gene: TRBJ1-2; CDR3 DNA: TGTGCCAGCACCGACGCTGGGAGAGGTAGCTATGGCTACACCTTC; CDR3 protein: CASTDAGRGSYGYTF
clone size: .; V gene: TRBV6-5; D gene: TRBD1; J gene: TRBJ1-2; CDR3 DNA: TGTGCCAGCAGGGGGACAGGGGTTGGCTATGGCTACACCTTC; CDR3 protein: CASRGTGVGYGYTF
clone size: few; V gene: TRBV5-1; D gene: .; J gene: TRBJ1-1; CDR3 DNA: TGCGCCAGCAGGGGGTCGGTAACAGTGAACACTGAAGCTTTCTTT; CDR3 protein: CASRGSVTVNTEAFF
clone size: .; V gene: TRBV28; D gene: TRBD2; J gene: TRBJ2-7; CDR3 DNA: TGTGCCAGCAGAGCGGGACCGCCCTACGAGCAGTACTTC; CDR3 protein: CASRAGPPYEQYF
clone size: .; V gene: TRBV2; D gene: TRBD1; J gene: TRBJ2-7; CDR3 DNA: TGTGCCAGCAGAGGACAGGGGATAGGCTACGAGCAGTACTTC; CDR3 protein: CASRGQGIGYEQYF
clone size: once; V gene: TRBV5-1; D gene: .; J gene: TRBJ1-4; CDR3 DNA: TGCGCCAGCAAACCTCAGGGGATTAATGAAAAACTGTTTTTT; CDR3 protein: CASKPQGINEKLFF
clone size: .; V gene: TRBV9; D gene: TRBD1; J gene: TRBJ1-1; CDR3 DNA: TGTGCCAGCAGCCCACAGGGGGGTTATACTGAAGCTTTCTTT; CDR3 protein: CASSPQGGYTEAFF
clone size: .; V gene: TRBV5-1; D gene: .; J gene: TRBJ2-2; CDR3 DNA: TGCGCCAGCAACAACGGCAGGGGAGGGTCCGGGGAGCTGTTTTTT; CDR3 protein: CASNNGRGGSGELFF
clone size: .; V gene: TRBV19; D gene: TRBD2; J gene: TRBJ2-1; CDR3 DNA: TGTGCCAGTACTAGCGGCTACAATGAGCAGTTCTTC; CDR3 protein: CASTSGYNEQFF
clone size: .; V gene: TRBV5-1; D gene: .; J gene: TRBJ2-3; CDR3 DNA: TGCGCCAGCAGCTTGTGGTTGGCAGATACGCAGTATTTT; CDR3 protein: CASSLWLADTQYF
clone size: once; V gene: TRBV7-8; D gene: .; J gene: TRBJ1-1; CDR3 DNA: TGTGCCAGCAGCTTAGGACAGGAAGCTTTCTTT; CDR3 protein: CASSLGQEAFF
clone size: .; V gene: TRBV2; D gene: .; J gene: TRBJ2-3; CDR3 DNA: TGTGCCAGGAGGGGGAAGATGGATACGCAGTATTTT; CDR3 protein: CARRGKMDTQYF
clone size: .; V gene: TRBV6-5; D gene: .; J gene: TRBJ2-5; CDR3 DNA: TGTGCCAGCAGCGCTACCCAGGGGCGGGGGGAGACCCAGTACTTC; CDR3 protein: CASSATQGRGETQYF
clone size: .; V gene: TRBV11-2; D gene: .; J gene: TRBJ2-5; CDR3 DNA: TGTGCCAGCAGCTTGACGAGGGGGGGCGGAAAGACCCAGTACTTC; CDR3 protein: CASSLTRGGGKTQYF
clone size: .; V gene: TRBV6-1; D gene: TRBD1; J gene: TRBJ2-7; CDR3 DNA: TGTGCCAGCAGGACTGACGGACAGGGGGCTGGGGAGCAGTACTTC; CDR3 protein: CASRTDGQGAGEQYF
clone size: .; V gene: TRBV5-1; D gene: .; J gene: TRBJ1-1; CDR3 DNA: TGCGCCAGCAGCTTGGAAGGGGCCCCGAACACTGAAGCTTTCTTT; CDR3 protein: CASSLEGAPNTEAFF
clone size: few; V gene: TRBV19; D gene: .; J gene: TRBJ1-2; CDR3 DNA: TGTGCCAGTACTACTTCTGTCGGGCCCTACTATGGCTACACCTTC; CDR3 protein: CASTTSVGPYYGYTF
clone size: .; V gene: TRBV18; D gene: TRBD1; J gene: TRBJ1-4; CDR3 DNA: TGTGCCAGCTCCGACCGACAGGGTAAAAATGAAAAACTGTTTTTT; CDR3 protein: CASSDRQGKNEKLFF
clone size: .; V gene: TRBV5-1; D gene: .; J gene: TRBJ2-5; CDR3 DNA: TGCGCCAGCAGCTTTACCCCCGGGGTCCAAGAGACCCAGTACTTC; CDR3 protein: CASSFTPGVQETQYF
clone size: once; V gene: TRBV7-8; D gene: .; J gene: TRBJ1-6; CDR3 DNA: TGTGCCAGCAGCCCCCGTTTAGATTCACCCCTCCACTTT; CDR3 protein: CASSPRLDSPLHF
clone size: .; V gene: TRBV7-4; D gene: TRBD1; J gene: TRBJ2-7; CDR3 DNA: TGTGCCAGCAGCGACAGGGGCCTTATCGTCAGCTCCTACGAGCAGTACTTC; CDR3 protein: CASSDRGLIVSSYEQYF
clone size: .; V gene: TRBV30; D gene: .; J gene: TRBJ1-5; CDR3 DNA: TGTGCCTGGAGTGCCGCCGGTAATCAGCCCCAGCATTTT; CDR3 protein: CAWSAAGNQPQHF
clone size: once; V gene: TRBV5-1; D gene: TRBD1; J gene: TRBJ1-3; CDR3 DNA: TGCGCCAGCGGACAGGGGTCTTCAGGAAACACCATATATTTT; CDR3 protein: CASGQGSSGNTIYF
clone size: once; V gene: TRBV5-1; D gene: .; J gene: TRBJ2-6; CDR3 DNA: TGCGCCAGCAGCTTGGCGACAGTATCTGGGGCCAACGTCCTGACTTTC; CDR3 protein: CASSLATVSGANVLTF
clone size: .; V gene: TRBV7-9; D gene: .; J gene: TRBJ2-3; CDR3 DNA: TGTGCCAGCAGCTCATCAGGCACAGATACGCAGTATTTT; CDR3 protein: CASSSSGTDTQYF
clone size: .; V gene: TRBV5-1; D gene: .; J gene: TRBJ2-2; CDR3 DNA: TGCGCCAGCAGCTTGGCAGGGTTATCCGGGGAGCTGTTTTTT; CDR3 protein: CASSLAGLSGELFF
clone size: .; V gene: TRBV5-5; D gene: .; J gene: TRBJ1-1; CDR3 DNA: TGTGCCAGCAGCCTCTTGCACACTGAAGCTTTCTTT; CDR3 protein: CASSLLHTEAFF
clone size: .; V gene: TRBV4-1; D gene: TRBD1; J gene: TRBJ1-6; CDR3 DNA: TGCGCCAGCAGCCACGACCCCGGGACAGTACTCCCACCCCTCCACTTT; CDR3 protein: CASSHDPGTVLPPLHF
clone size: .; V gene: TRBV5-1; D gene: .; J gene: TRBJ1-5; CDR3 DNA: TGCGCCAGCAGCTTGGTTCCGGGCAATCAGCCCCAGCATTTT; CDR3 protein: CASSLVPGNQPQHF
clone size: .; V gene: TRBV5-1; D gene: .; J gene: TRBJ1-5; CDR3 DNA: TGCGCCAGCAGCTTGGTCCCGGGGGCTGGCAATCAGCCCCAGCATTTT; CDR3 protein: CASSLVPGAGNQPQHF
clone size: .; V gene: TRBV19; D gene: .; J gene: TRBJ2-7; CDR3 DNA: TGTGCCAGTAGTATAGACAGGTCCTACGAGCAGTACTTC; CDR3 protein: CASSIDRSYEQYF
clone size: .; V gene: TRBV7-9; D gene: .; J gene: TRBJ1-2; CDR3 DNA: TGTGCCAGCAGCCCCAGGGACTATGGCTACACCTTC; CDR3 protein: CASSPRDYGYTF
clone size: .; V gene: TRBV6-6; D gene: .; J gene: TRBJ1-2; CDR3 DNA: TGTGCCAGCAGTTACTCTGAGACGGCAGGCTACACCTTC; CDR3 protein: CASSYSETAGYTF
clone size: .; V gene: TRBV5-1; D gene: TRBD1; J gene: TRBJ1-4; CDR3 DNA: TGCGCCAGCAGCTTGTCGGGACAGGGTGGAGAAAAACTGTTTTTT; CDR3 protein: CASSLSGQGGEKLFF
clone size: .; V gene: TRBV6-6; D gene: .; J gene: TRBJ2-5; CDR3 DNA: TGTGCCAGCAGTTCGGGTGGGGGGGCCCGAGAGACCCAGTACTTC; CDR3 protein: CASSSGGGARETQYF
clone size: few; V gene: TRBV5-1; D gene: .; J gene: TRBJ1-2; CDR3 DNA: TGCGCCAGCAGCCAAGACGGTAACTATGGCTACACCTTC; CDR3 protein: CASSQDGNYGYTF
clone size: .; V gene: TRBV7-6; D gene: TRBD2; J gene: TRBJ2-3; CDR3 DNA: TGTGCCAGCAGCTTAGCGTCAATAGCGGGGGGCACAGATACGCAGTATTTT; CDR3 protein: CASSLASIAGGTDTQYF
clone size: .; V gene: TRBV20-1; D gene: .; J gene: TRBJ2-5; CDR3 DNA: TGCAGTGCGGGGGTAGAGACCCAGTACTTC; CDR3 protein: CSAGVETQYF
clone size: .; V gene: TRBV4-1; D gene: .; J gene: TRBJ1-4; CDR3 DNA: TGCGCCAGCAGCCACCCGGGACGGAGTGTGGGTGGTGAAAAACTGTTTTTT; CDR3 protein: CASSHPGRSVGGEKLFF
clone size: .; V gene: TRBV19; D gene: .; J gene: TRBJ2-3; CDR3 DNA: TGTGCCAGTAGTGGTGGGGGAATCACAGATACGCAGTATTTT; CDR3 protein: CASSGGGITDTQYF